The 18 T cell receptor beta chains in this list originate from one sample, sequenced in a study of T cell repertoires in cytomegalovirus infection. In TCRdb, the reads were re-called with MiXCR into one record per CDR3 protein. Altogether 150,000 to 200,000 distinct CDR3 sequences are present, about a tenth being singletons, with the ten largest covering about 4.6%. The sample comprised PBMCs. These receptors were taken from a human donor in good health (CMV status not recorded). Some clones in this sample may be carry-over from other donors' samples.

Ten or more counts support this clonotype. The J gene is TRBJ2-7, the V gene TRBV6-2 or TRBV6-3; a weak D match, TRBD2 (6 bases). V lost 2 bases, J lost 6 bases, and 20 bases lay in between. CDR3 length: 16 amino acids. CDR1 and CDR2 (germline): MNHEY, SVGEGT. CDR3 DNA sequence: TGTGCCAGCAGTTACCCGTGGGACTCCCGGGGAGGCGAGCAGTACTTC. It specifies CASSYPWDSRGGEQYF.

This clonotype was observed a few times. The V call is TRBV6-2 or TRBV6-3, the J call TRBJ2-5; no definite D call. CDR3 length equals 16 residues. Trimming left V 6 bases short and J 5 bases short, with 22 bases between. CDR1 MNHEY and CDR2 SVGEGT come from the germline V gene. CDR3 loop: CASSRDHHHLGETQYF. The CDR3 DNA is TGTGCCAGCAGCCGAGATCACCATCATTTAGGGGAGACCCAGTACTTC.

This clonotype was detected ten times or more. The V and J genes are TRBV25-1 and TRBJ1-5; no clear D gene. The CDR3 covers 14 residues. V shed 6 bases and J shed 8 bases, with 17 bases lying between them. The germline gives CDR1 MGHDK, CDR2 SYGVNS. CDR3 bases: TGTGCCAGCAGGAAAGACGGCCGTGGGGAGCCCCAGCATTTT. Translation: CASRKDGRGEPQHF.

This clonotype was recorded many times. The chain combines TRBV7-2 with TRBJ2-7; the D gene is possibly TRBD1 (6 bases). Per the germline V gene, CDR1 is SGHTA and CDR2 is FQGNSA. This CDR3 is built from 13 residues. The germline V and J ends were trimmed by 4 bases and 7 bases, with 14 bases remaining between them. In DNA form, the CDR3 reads TGTGCCAGCAGCTCCAGGGGAACGAGAGAGCAGTACTTC. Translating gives CASSSRGTREQYF.

This CDR3 is CASSLVASGRHYEQYF. The CDR3, as DNA: TGCGCCAGCAGCTTGGTGGCTAGCGGGAGACACTACGAGCAGTACTTC. The chain joins TRBV5-1 to TRBJ2-7; 10 positions match TRBD2. The trim removed 0 bases at V and 3 bases at J, leaving 6 bases unmatched. The CDR3 totals 16 residues. The V gene's germline CDR1 is SGHRS and CDR2 YFSETQ. Looking up the rest from reference TRBV5-1 and TRBJ2-7 gives the full variable domain: KAGVTQTPRYLIKTRGQQVTLSCSPISGHRSVSWYQQTPGQGLQFLFEYFSETQRNKGNFPGRFSGRQFSNSRSEMNVSTLELGDSALYLCASSLVASGRHYEQYFGPGTRLTVT.

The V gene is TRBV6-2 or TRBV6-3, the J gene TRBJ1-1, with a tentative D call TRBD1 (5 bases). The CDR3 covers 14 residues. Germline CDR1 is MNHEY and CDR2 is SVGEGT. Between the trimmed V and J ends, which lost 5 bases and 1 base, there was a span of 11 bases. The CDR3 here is CASSHRSSNTEAFF. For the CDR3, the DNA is TGTGCCAGCAGTCACAGGTCCTCGAACACTGAAGCTTTCTTT.

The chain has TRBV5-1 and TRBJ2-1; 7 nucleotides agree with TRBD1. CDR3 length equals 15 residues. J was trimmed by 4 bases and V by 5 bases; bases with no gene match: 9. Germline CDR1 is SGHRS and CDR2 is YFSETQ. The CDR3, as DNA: TGCGCCAGCAGTCCGGAACAGGGGATTTACAATGAGCAGTTCTTC. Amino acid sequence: CASSPEQGIYNEQFF. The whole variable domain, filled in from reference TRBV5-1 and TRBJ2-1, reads KAGVTQTPRYLIKTRGQQVTLSCSPISGHRSVSWYQQTPGQGLQFLFEYFSETQRNKGNFPGRFSGRQFSNSRSEMNVSTLELGDSALYLCASSPEQGIYNEQFFGPGTRLTVL.

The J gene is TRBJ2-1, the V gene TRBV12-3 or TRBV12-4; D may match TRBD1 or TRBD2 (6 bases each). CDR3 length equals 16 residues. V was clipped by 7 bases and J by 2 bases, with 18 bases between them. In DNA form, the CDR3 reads TGTGCCAGCACCCCGAGGAGGGGGACGACCTACAATGAGCAGTTCTTC. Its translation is CASTPRRGTTYNEQFF.

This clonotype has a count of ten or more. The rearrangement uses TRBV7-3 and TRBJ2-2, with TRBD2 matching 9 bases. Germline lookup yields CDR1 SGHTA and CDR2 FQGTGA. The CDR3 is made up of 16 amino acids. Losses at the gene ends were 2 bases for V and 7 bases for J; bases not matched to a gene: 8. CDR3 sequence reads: CASSLFAGGPVGELFF. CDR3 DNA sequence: TGTGCCAGCAGCTTATTTGCGGGAGGGCCGGTCGGGGAGCTGTTTTTT.

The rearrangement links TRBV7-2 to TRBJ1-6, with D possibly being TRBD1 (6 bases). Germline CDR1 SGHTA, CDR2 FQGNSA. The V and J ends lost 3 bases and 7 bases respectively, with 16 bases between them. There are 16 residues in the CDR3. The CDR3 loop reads CASSFRQALDNSPLHF. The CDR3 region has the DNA TGTGCCAGCAGCTTCAGACAGGCCCTCGACAATTCACCCCTCCACTTT.

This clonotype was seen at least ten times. Here the CDR3 reads CASRDRGYEQYF. CDR3 nucleotide sequence: TGTGCCAGCAGGGACAGGGGTTACGAGCAGTACTTC. The chain employs TRBV6-6 and TRBJ2-7; 9 nucleotides agree with TRBD1. The CDR3 length is 12 residues. Trimming cost V 6 bases and J 4 bases; bases outside gene matches: 1. Germline CDR1 is MNHNY and CDR2 is SVGAGI (reference sequence).

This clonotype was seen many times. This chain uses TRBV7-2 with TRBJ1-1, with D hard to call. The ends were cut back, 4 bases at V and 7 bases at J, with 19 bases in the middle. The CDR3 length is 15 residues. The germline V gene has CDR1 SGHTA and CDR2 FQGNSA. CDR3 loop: CASSWIGKGAFEAFF. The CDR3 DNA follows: TGTGCCAGCAGCTGGATAGGGAAGGGTGCTTTTGAAGCTTTCTTT. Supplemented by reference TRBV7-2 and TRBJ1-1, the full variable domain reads GAGVSQSPSNKVTEKGKDVELRCDPISGHTALYWYRQSLGQGLEFLIYFQGNSAPDKSGLPSDRFSAERTGGSVSTLTIQRTQQEDSAVYLCASSWIGKGAFEAFFGQGTRLTVV.

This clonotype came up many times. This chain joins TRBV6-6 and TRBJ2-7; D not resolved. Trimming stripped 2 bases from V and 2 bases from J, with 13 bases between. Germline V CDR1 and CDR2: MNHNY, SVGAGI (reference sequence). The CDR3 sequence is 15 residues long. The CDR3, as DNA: TGTGCCAGCAGTTACCCTCCGACGTACACCTACGAGCAGTACTTC. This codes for CASSYPPTYTYEQYF.

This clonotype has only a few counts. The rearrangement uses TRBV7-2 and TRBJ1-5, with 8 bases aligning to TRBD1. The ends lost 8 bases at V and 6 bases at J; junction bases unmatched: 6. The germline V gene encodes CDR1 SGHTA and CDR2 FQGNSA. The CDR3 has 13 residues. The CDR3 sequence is CASCYRGGQPQHF. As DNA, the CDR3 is TGTGCCAGCTGCTACAGGGGGGGTCAGCCCCAGCATTTT.

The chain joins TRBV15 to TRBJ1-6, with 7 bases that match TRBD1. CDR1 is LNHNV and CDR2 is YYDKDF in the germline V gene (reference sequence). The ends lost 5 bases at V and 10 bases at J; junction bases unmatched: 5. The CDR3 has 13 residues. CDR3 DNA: TGTGCCACCAGCGACAGGGAAGAATCACCCCTCCACTTT. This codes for CATSDREESPLHF.

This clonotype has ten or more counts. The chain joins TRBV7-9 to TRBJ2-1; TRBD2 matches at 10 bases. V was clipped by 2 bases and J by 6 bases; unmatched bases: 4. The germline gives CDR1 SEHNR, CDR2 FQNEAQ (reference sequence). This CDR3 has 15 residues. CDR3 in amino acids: CASSLSVAGGNEQFF. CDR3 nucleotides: TGTGCCAGCAGCTTATCGGTAGCGGGGGGCAATGAGCAGTTCTTC.

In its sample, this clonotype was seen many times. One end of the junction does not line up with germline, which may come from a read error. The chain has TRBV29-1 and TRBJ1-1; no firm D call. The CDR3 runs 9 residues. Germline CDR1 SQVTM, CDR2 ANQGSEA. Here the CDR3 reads CSVDTPPSW. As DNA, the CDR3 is TGCAGCGTTGATACGCCGCCCTCCTGG.

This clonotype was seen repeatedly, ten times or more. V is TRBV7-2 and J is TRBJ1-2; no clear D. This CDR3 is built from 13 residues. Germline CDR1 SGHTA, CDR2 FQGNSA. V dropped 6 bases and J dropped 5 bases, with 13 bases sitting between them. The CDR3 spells CASRGVFSYGYTF. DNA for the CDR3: TGTGCCAGCAGGGGCGTATTCTCTTATGGCTACACCTTC.